The rows below give T cell receptor beta chains drawn from one sample of a study of cytomegalovirus exposure and HLA in healthy donors. Sequencing used immunoSEQ multiplex PCR; TCRdb keeps in-frame clones, though not all of them. The sample carries roughly 150,000 clones, approximately 73% recorded once. The sample comprised PBMCs. All receptors come from a woman aged 18-29 years in good health and CMV-seropositive. The conserved cysteine and the conserved F or W are not part of the CDR3 here. The order of the fields is clone size, V gene, CDR3 protein. Clone size is given for some rows only: seen once, a few or many times, or a class if the clone is expanded.

>-|TRBV18
ASSPGTGVSYGYT
>once|TRBV11-2
ASSFRQGVNTQY
>-|TRBV11-3
ASSTRSGEQY
>once|TRBV6-5
ASRNDRGATYEQY
>once|TRBV7-2
ASSLDSLAKNIQY
>once|TRBV9
ASSVGVKETQY
>-|TRBV7-9
ASIKTSGANEQF
>-|TRBV27
ASSLIAGGYNEQF
>-|TRBV19
ASSIRQGMNTEAF
>once|TRBV5-6
ASSLRTSVGETQY
>-|TRBV2
ASSERLASAGANVLT
>-|TRBV5-6
ASSFLQTQRYSGNTIY
>once|TRBV30
AWSPDRGIYNSPLH
>-|TRBV18
ASSPDRGYYNSPLH
>-|TRBV10-2
ASSEGGDRSLNQPQH
>-|TRBV27
ASSLEGGRNGYT
>-|TRBV5-4
ASSPGGLGTEAF
>-|TRBV7-9
ASTKEGGQFEQY
>-|TRBV19
ASSQVGGLRTDTQY
>few|TRBV6-5
ASTTPGGTGELF
>-|TRBV7-2
ASRQGVGYT
>-|TRBV7-3
ASSLIAGGHGELF
>-|TRBV6-5
ASSYSLGDSYGYT
>-|TRBV6-5
ASSRASGGQETQY
>-|TRBV9
ASSVVWGVTYNEQF
>few|TRBV4-1
ASSQEGGFQETQY
>-|TRBV27
ASSFRGNNSPLH
>-|TRBV27
ASSLGGLRSYNSPLH
>-|TRBV5-4
ASSLGGSGPSTQY
>-|TRBV29-1
SVLADAYEQY
>-|TRBV7-9
ASSDVTSGGFSLETQY
>few|TRBV4-3
ASSQGTGEKGNTIY
>-|TRBV5-4
ASSSERGGQGNEQY
>-|TRBV18
ASSLLNRDQPQH
>-|TRBV7-6
ASSLVGGAKDTQY
>-|TRBV5-1
ASSLATGQGYNSPLH
>-|TRBV4-1
ASSPARPQGRYEQY
>-|TRBV11-2
ASSQSIQVTAF
>once|TRBV5-8
ASSRAGGGPNEQY
>-|TRBV15
ATSRDPGGATGELF
>-|TRBV19
ASRGQGEQY
>-|TRBV6-5
ASSGLAGSYEQY
>-|TRBV6-1
ASRGGSEAF
>-|TRBV29-1
SGGDYEQY
>-|TRBV10-3
AITLGVGEPSNEQF
>-|TRBV11-2
TSSPDRVAYEQY
>-|TRBV6-5
ASSYRSGAYNEQF
>-|TRBV5-5
ASSIDGTSGVQETQY